Listed below are T cell receptor beta chains from one sample, sequenced in a study of blood T cell repertoires in COVID-19. TCRdb keeps only in-frame clones here, not all; method: immunoSEQ multiplex PCR. The profile shows about 69,000 clones, just under 80% of them singletons. The sample consisted of peripheral blood. The receptors come from a human donor in a cohort sampled during active COVID-19. The CDR3 runs from the conserved cysteine through the conserved F or W. The D gene is left open where the match is weak. The size entry is marked missing in some rows and otherwise reads once, few, many or a size class.

size	D	length	V	J	CDR3	DNA
once	TRBD2	15	TRBV11-2	TRBJ2-1	CASSSAGGWIYEQFF	TGTGCCAGCAGCTCAGCGGGGGGGTGGATTTATGAGCAGTTCTTC
.	.	14	TRBV2	TRBJ2-3	CASRRGGSTDTQYF	TGTGCCAGCAGGAGGGGGGGTAGCACAGATACGCAGTATTTT
.	TRBD2	15	TRBV5-5	TRBJ2-7	CASSWTDSGIYEQYF	TGTGCCAGCAGCTGGACAGATAGCGGGATTTACGAGCAGTACTTC
.	TRBD2	19	TRBV10-2	TRBJ2-1	CASFRTPSSSGSAYNEQFF	TGCGCCAGTTTCCGGACTCCGTCGTCTAGCGGGAGTGCCTACAATGAGCAGTTCTTC
.	TRBD1	15	TRBV19	TRBJ1-2	CASSPRTGRGYGYTF	TGTGCCAGTAGTCCGCGGACAGGAAGAGGCTATGGCTACACCTTC
.	.	13	TRBV12-3/TRBV12-4	TRBJ1-1	CASSLRILTEAFF	TGTGCCAGCAGTTTGCGGATTCTCACTGAAGCTTTCTTT
.	.	16	TRBV24-1	TRBJ2-7	CATSETGVSGSYEQYF	TGTGCCACCAGTGAGACGGGGGTGTCGGGGAGCTACGAGCAGTACTTC
.	.	14	TRBV5-4	TRBJ1-6	CASSPRQYNSPLHF	TGTGCCAGCAGCCCGAGACAGTATAATTCACCCCTCCACTTT
many	TRBD1	15	TRBV11-2	TRBJ2-7	CASSQYRGSSYEQYF	TGTGCCAGCAGTCAGTACAGGGGGAGCTCCTACGAGCAGTACTTC
once	.	12	TRBV3-1/TRBV3-2	TRBJ2-7	CASSQEQGSEYF	TGTGCCAGCAGCCAAGAACAGGGTTCCGAGTACTTC
.	.	19	TRBV5-6	TRBJ2-6	CASSGGGTGSNSGANVLTF	TGTGCCAGCAGCGGGGGAGGGACAGGATCTAACTCTGGGGCCAACGTCCTGACTTTC
.	TRBD1	15	TRBV5-1	TRBJ2-1	CASSWGTGAENEQFF	TGCGCCAGCAGCTGGGGGACAGGGGCGGAGAATGAGCAGTTCTTC
.	TRBD2	15	TRBV2	TRBJ2-7	CASSPLAGGRNEQYF	TGTGCCAGCAGTCCCTTAGCGGGGGGGCGGAACGAGCAGTACTTC
.	.	10	TRBV20-1	TRBJ2-7	CSATSGEQYF	TGCAGTGCTACCTCAGGGGAGCAGTACTTC